The TCR beta chain under discussion was sequenced for a study of cytomegalovirus exposure and HLA in healthy donors. Study findings and constraints: Rarity characterized most TCR sequences, yet some public TCRs appeared in many donors. There were a few CMV-associated chains whose specificity for CMV antigens was confirmed in vitro. A later examination showed that TCR association rates differed by HLA locus, with DRB1 most and HLA-C fewest.

Amplification used 60 Vbeta primers and 13 Jbeta primers. Here immunoSEQ multiplex PCR was the method, and the copy in TCRdb shows in-frame clones only, minus some. Altogether about 190,000 clones are present, 81% being singletons, with the ten largest covering 3.4%. A note on this clone: The antigen remains undetermined.

The V and J ends lost 3 bases and 6 bases respectively, with 12 bases between them. Germline V gives CDR1 MDHEN, CDR2 SYDVKM. This CDR3 is 13 amino acids long. The chain links TRBV28 to TRBJ2-7; D is unclear. The sequencing input was PBMCs. The TCR sequence derives from a man between 35 and 55 years old in good health and CMV-seropositive. Written as DNA, the CDR3 is TGTGCCAGCAGTTTGACATTCCTGGTCGAGCAGTACTTC. Amino acid sequence: CASSLTFLVEQYF.